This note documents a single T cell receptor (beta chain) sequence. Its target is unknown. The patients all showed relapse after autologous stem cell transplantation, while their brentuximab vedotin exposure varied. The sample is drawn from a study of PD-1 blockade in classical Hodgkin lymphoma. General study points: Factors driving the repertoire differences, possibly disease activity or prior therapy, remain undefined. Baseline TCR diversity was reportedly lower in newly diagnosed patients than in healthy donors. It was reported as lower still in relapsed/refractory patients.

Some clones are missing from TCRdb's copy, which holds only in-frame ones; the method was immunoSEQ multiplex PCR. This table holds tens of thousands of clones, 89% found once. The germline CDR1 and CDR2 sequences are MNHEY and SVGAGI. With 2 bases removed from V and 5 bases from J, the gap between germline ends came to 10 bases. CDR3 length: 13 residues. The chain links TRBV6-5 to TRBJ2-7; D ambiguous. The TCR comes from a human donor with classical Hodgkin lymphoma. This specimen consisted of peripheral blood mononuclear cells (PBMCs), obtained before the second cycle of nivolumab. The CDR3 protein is CASSYGRFNEQYF. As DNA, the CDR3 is TGTGCCAGCAGTTACGGGCGTTTCAACGAGCAGTACTTC.